This is a list of T cell receptor beta chains from one sample in a study of blood T cell repertoires in COVID-19. Produced via immunoSEQ multiplex PCR; TCRdb's table is partial and in-frame only. The table shows roughly 140,000 clones, with 80% to 90% occurring only once. The sequencing input was peripheral blood. These receptors all come from a human donor with acute or convalescent COVID-19. The donor label of this sample is uncertain. Each CDR3 is given without its conserved first and last residue. Fields, in order: V gene, J gene, CDR3 protein.

V: TRBV4-1; J: TRBJ1-3; CDR3: ASSYQGGGGNTIY
V: TRBV7-9; J: TRBJ2-1; CDR3: ASSPLPPPQF
V: TRBV2; J: TRBJ2-4; CDR3: ASSGLEEAKNIQY
V: TRBV3-1/TRBV3-2; J: TRBJ1-3; CDR3: ASSHERTGGNTIY
V: TRBV30; J: TRBJ1-3; CDR3: AWSVSGRRGNTIY
V: TRBV7-8; J: TRBJ1-2; CDR3: ASSLGRHGYT
V: TRBV6-1; J: TRBJ1-3; CDR3: ASSEGARPGNTIY
V: TRBV28; J: TRBJ2-5; CDR3: ASSSPSGGEGTQY
V: TRBV6-5; J: TRBJ1-2; CDR3: ASSYSILGFGYT
V: TRBV20-1; J: TRBJ1-1; CDR3: RASGNTEAF
V: TRBV12-3/TRBV12-4; J: TRBJ1-2; CDR3: ASGFGLNYGYT
V: TRBV7-8; J: TRBJ2-7; CDR3: ASSFPGGGSSSYEQY
V: TRBV11-2; J: TRBJ2-7; CDR3: ASSSPSGGQSYEQY
V: TRBV5-4; J: TRBJ2-2; CDR3: ASSKTGGLNTGELF
V: TRBV2; J: TRBJ2-2; CDR3: ASSEGQGGTGELF
V: TRBV6-6; J: TRBJ2-1; CDR3: ASSYSIRGNNEQF
V: TRBV5-1; J: TRBJ1-1; CDR3: ASSPGDRGTEAF
V: TRBV6-5; J: TRBJ1-2; CDR3: ASSYSGAAGYT
V: TRBV2; J: TRBJ1-1; CDR3: ASSDNRGKYTEAF
V: TRBV5-1; J: TRBJ2-2; CDR3: ASMARVNTGELF
V: TRBV5-6; J: TRBJ1-2; CDR3: ASSFGRTGLYGYT
V: TRBV7-2; J: TRBJ2-3; CDR3: ASSSRSGGQDTQY
V: TRBV7-9; J: TRBJ2-1; CDR3: ASSTLAGGPVEQF
V: TRBV3-1/TRBV3-2; J: TRBJ1-5; CDR3: ASSGGGSNQPQH
V: TRBV29-1; J: TRBJ1-2; CDR3: SVEGRTETVNYGYT
V: TRBV7-8; J: TRBJ1-2; CDR3: ASSFGRENYGYT
V: TRBV5-6; J: TRBJ2-1; CDR3: ASTQTSGGLEEQF
V: TRBV13; J: TRBJ2-7; CDR3: ASSFSVGRAAYEQY
V: TRBV11-1; J: TRBJ1-2; CDR3: ASSSGTTYGYT
V: TRBV13; J: TRBJ1-1; CDR3: ASSLTAQNTEAF
V: TRBV7-8; J: TRBJ2-6; CDR3: AGGSSGANVLT
V: TRBV5-6; J: TRBJ1-2; CDR3: ASSLGTGAGLRNGYT
V: TRBV14; J: TRBJ2-3; CDR3: ASSQDQRGTQY